This T cell receptor beta chain was sequenced during a study of T-cell reconstitution after alpha-beta-depleted transplantation in children. Concerning this clonotype itself: Its antigen is as yet unknown.

The library targeted TCRbeta and was prepared with unique molecular identifiers. TCRdb reanalysed the PCR reads using MiXCR and keeps one entry per CDR3 protein. The table lists some 300,000 distinct CDR3 sequences, over 7% of them singletons. Study-wide results and limits: In patients about two months after transplant, alpha-beta T cells reportedly arose from several hundred expanded graft clones. Fresh T-cell production supplied most of the T-cell counts and diversity seen one year after transplant.

The clonotype originates from a female patient between 2 and 15 years old who had a stem cell transplant for Fanconi anemia, so the T cells may come from the graft donor. The sequencing used peripheral blood, collected 360 days after TCRalphabeta/CD19-depleted stem cell transplant.

CDR3 nucleotides: TGTGCCAGCAGCTTAGGACATCAGGGAAAACTGAACACTGAAGCTTTCTTT. Residues: CASSLGHQGKLNTEAFF. The rearrangement uses TRBV11-2 and TRBJ1-1; perhaps TRBD1 as D (5 bases). This CDR3 spans 17 amino acids. In germline, CDR1 is SGHAT, CDR2 FQNNGV. The germline V and J ends were trimmed by 1 base and 0 bases, with 15 bases remaining between them.